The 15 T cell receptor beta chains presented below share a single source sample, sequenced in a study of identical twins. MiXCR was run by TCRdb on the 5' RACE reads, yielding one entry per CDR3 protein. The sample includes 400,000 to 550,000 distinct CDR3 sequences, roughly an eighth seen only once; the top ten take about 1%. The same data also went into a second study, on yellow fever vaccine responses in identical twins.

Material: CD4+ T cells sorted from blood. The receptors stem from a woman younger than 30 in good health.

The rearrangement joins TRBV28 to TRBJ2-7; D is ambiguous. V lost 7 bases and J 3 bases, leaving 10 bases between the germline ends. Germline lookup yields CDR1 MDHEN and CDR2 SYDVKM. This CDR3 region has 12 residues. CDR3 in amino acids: CASKGILYEQYF. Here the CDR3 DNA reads TGTGCCAGCAAAGGGATACTCTACGAGCAGTACTTC.

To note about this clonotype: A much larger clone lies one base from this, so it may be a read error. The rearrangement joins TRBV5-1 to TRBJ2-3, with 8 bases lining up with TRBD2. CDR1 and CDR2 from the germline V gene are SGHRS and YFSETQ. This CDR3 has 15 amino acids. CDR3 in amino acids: CTSSLMTSGTDTQYF. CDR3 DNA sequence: TGCACCAGCAGCTTGATGACTAGCGGCACAGATACGCAGTATTTT. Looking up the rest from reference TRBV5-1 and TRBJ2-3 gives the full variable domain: KAGVTQTPRYLIKTRGQQVTLSCSPISGHRSVSWYQQTPGQGLQFLFEYFSETQRNKGNFPGRFSGRQFSNSRSEMNVSTLELGDSALYLCTSSLMTSGTDTQYFGPGTRLTVL.

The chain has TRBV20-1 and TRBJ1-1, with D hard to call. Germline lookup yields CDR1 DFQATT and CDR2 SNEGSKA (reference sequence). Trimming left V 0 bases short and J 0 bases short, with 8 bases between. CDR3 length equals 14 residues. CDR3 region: CSAREAGVNTEAFF. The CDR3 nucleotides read TGCAGTGCTAGAGAGGCTGGGGTGAACACTGAAGCTTTCTTT.

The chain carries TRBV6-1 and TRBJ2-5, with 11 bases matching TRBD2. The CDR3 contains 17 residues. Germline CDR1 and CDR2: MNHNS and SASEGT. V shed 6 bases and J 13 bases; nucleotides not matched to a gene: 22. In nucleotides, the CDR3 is TGTGCCAGCAGCATTTTCGTCTTAGCGGGGGGGCAAAGTTACCCGTACTTC. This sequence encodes CASSIFVLAGGQSYPYF.

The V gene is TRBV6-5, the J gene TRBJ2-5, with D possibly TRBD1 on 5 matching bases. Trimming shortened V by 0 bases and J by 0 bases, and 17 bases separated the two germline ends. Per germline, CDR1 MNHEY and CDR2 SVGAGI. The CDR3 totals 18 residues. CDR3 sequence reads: CASSYSISSGSNQETQYF. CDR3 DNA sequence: TGTGCCAGCAGTTACTCGATCAGTTCAGGGTCAAACCAAGAGACCCAGTACTTC.

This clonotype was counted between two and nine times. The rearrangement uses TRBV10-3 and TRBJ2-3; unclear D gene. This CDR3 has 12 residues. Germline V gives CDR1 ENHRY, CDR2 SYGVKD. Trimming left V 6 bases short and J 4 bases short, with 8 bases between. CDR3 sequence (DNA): TGTGCCATCAGCCAGGTTGCAGATACGCAGTATTTT. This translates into CAISQVADTQYF.

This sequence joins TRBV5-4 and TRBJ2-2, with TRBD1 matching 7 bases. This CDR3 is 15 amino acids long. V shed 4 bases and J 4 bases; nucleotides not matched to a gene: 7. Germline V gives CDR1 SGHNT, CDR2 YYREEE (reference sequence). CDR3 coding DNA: TGTGCCAGCAGCCAGGACAGGCGAGGCACCGGGGAGCTGTTTTTT. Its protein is CASSQDRRGTGELFF. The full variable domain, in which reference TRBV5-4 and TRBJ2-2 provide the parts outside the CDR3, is ETGVTQSPTHLIKTRGQQVTLRCSSQSGHNTVSWYQQALGQGPQFIFQYYREEENGRGNFPPRFSGLQFPNYSSELNVNALELDDSALYLCASSQDRRGTGELFFGEGSRLTVL.

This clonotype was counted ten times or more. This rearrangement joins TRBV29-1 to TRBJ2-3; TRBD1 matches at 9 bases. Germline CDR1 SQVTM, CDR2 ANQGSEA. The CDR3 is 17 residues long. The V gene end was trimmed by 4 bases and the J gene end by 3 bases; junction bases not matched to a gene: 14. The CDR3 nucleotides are TGCAGCGTTGCCCCAAACCCGATGACAGGGGGAACAGATACGCAGTATTTT. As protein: CSVAPNPMTGGTDTQYF.

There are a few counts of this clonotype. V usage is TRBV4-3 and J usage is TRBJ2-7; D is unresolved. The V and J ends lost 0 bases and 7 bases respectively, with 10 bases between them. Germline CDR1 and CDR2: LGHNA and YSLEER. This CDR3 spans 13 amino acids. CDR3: CASSQDEATEQYF. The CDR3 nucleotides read TGCGCCAGCAGCCAAGATGAAGCAACAGAGCAGTACTTC.

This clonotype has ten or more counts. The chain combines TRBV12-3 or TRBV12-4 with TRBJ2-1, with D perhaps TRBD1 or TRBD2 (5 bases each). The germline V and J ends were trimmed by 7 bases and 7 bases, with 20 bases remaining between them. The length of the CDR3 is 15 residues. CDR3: CASNGMGTLRNEQFF. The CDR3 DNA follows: TGTGCCAGCAATGGGATGGGGACCCTTAGGAATGAGCAGTTCTTC.

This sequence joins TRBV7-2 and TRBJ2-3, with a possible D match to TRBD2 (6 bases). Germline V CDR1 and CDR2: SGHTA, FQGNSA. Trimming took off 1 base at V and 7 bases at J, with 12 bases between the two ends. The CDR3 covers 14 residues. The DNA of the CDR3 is TGTGCCAGCAGCTTAGGACTAGATCAGAATACGCAGTATTTT. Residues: CASSLGLDQNTQYF.

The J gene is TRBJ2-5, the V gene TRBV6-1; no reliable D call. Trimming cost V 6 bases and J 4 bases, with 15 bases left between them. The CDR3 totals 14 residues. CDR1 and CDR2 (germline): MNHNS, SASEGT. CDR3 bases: TGTGCCAGCAGAACCAACTCGGGCCTAGAGACCCAGTACTTC. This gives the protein CASRTNSGLETQYF.

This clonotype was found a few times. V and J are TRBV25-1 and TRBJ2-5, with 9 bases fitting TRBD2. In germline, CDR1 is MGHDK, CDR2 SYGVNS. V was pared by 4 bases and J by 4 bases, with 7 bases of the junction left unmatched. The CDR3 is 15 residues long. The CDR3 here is CASSVWLAGLETQYF. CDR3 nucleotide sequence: TGTGCCAGCAGTGTTTGGCTAGCGGGGTTAGAGACCCAGTACTTC.

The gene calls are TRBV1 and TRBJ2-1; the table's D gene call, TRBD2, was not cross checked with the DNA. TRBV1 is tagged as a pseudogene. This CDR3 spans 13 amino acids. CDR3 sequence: CTTLSGGAGEQFF. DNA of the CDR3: TGCACCACCCTTAGCGGGGGGGCGGGTGAGCAGTTCTTC.

Here the CDR3 DNA reads TGCAGTGCTAGGAGGGACAGGGAGGAGACCCAGTACTTC. This encodes CSARRDREETQYF. The V call is TRBV20-1, the J call TRBJ2-5; 9 nucleotides align to TRBD1. Germline loops: CDR1 DFQATT, CDR2 SNEGSKA (reference sequence). V shed 3 bases, J shed 5 bases, and the junction held 4 bases outside the gene matches. The CDR3 consists of 13 residues.